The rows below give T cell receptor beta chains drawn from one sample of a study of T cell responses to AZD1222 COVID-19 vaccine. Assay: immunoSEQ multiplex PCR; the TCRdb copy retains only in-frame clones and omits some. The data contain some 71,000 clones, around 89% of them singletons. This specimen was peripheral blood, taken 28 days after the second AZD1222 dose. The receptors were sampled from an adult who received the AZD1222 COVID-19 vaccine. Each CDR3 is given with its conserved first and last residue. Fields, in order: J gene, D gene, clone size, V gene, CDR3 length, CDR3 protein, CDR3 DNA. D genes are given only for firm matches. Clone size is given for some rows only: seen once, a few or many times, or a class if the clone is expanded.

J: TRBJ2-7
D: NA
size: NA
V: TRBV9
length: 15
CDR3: CASSVGSGWGSEQYF
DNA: TGTGCCAGCAGCGTAGGTTCCGGGTGGGGATCCGAGCAGTACTTC

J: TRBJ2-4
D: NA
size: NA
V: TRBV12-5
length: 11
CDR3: CASGFRQSQYF
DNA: TGTGCTAGTGGTTTCCGACAATCTCAGTACTTC

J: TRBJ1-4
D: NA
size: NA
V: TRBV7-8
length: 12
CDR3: CASSRTGSKLFF
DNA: TGTGCCAGCAGCCGGACCGGGTCTAAACTGTTTTTT

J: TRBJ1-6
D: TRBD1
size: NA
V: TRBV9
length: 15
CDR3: CASSARDRGGSPLHF
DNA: TGTGCCAGCAGCGCTAGGGACAGGGGTGGTTCACCCCTCCACTTT

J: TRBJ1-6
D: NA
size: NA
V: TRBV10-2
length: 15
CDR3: CASSANSFYNSPLHF
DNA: TGCGCCAGCAGTGCAAATTCCTTTTATAATTCACCCCTCCACTTT

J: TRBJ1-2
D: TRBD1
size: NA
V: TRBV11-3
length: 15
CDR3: CASSLGGQVPYGYTF
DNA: TGTGCCAGCAGCCTTGGGGGACAGGTTCCCTATGGCTACACCTTC

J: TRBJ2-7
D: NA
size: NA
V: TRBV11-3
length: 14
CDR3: CASSSDYSPYEQYF
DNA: TGTGCCAGCAGCTCGGACTATTCTCCCTACGAGCAGTACTTC

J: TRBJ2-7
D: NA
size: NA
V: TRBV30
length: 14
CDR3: CAWSVQGVLGEQYF
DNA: TGTGCCTGGAGTGTACAGGGAGTTTTAGGCGAGCAGTACTTC

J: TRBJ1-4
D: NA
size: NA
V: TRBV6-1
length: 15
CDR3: CASSEPGSANEKLFF
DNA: TGTGCCAGCAGTGAACCGGGTAGTGCTAATGAAAAACTGTTTTTT

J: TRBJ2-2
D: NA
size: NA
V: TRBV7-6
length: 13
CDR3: CASSAADTGELFF
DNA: TGTGCCAGCAGCGCAGCGGACACCGGGGAGCTGTTTTTT

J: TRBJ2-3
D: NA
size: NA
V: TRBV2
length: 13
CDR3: CASSSVSTDTQYF
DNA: TGTGCCAGCAGTAGCGTGAGCACAGATACGCAGTATTTT

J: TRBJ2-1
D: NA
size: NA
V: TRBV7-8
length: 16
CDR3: CASSPFAGRSYNEQFF
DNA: TGTGCCAGCAGCCCCTTTGCGGGTCGCTCCTACAATGAGCAGTTCTTC

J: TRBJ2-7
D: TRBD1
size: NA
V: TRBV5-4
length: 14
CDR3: CASSLRQGVYEQYF
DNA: TGTGCCAGCAGCTTGAGGCAGGGGGTCTACGAGCAGTACTTC

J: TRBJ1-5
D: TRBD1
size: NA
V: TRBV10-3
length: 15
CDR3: CAIRPGQGSNQPQHF
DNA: TGTGCCATCAGGCCCGGACAGGGCAGCAATCAGCCCCAGCATTTT

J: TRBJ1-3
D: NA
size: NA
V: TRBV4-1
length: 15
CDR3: CASSQAGFSGNTIYF
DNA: TGCGCCAGCAGCCAAGCAGGGTTCTCTGGAAACACCATATATTTT

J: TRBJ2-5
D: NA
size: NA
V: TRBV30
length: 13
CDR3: CAWRISGQETQYF
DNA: TGTGCCTGGAGGATTAGCGGCCAAGAGACCCAGTACTTC

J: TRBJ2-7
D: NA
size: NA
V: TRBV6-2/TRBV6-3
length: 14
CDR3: CASSGAASSYEQYF
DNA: TGTGCCAGCAGTGGGGCAGCGAGCTCCTACGAGCAGTACTTC

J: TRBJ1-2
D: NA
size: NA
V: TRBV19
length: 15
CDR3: CASIPYPGGTEGYTF
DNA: TGTGCCAGTATCCCCTATCCGGGGGGGACGGAGGGCTACACCTTC

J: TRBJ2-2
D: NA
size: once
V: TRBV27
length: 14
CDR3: CASSPRTHTGELFF
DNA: TGTGCCAGCAGTCCTCGGACCCACACCGGGGAGCTGTTTTTT

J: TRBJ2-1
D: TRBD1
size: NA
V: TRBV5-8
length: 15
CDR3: CASSLTGQDYNEQFF
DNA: TGTGCCAGCAGCCTAACGGGACAGGACTACAATGAGCAGTTCTTC

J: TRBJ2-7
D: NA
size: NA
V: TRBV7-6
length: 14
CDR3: CASLQDSSSYEQYF
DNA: TGTGCCAGCTTACAGGACTCGAGCTCCTACGAGCAGTACTTC